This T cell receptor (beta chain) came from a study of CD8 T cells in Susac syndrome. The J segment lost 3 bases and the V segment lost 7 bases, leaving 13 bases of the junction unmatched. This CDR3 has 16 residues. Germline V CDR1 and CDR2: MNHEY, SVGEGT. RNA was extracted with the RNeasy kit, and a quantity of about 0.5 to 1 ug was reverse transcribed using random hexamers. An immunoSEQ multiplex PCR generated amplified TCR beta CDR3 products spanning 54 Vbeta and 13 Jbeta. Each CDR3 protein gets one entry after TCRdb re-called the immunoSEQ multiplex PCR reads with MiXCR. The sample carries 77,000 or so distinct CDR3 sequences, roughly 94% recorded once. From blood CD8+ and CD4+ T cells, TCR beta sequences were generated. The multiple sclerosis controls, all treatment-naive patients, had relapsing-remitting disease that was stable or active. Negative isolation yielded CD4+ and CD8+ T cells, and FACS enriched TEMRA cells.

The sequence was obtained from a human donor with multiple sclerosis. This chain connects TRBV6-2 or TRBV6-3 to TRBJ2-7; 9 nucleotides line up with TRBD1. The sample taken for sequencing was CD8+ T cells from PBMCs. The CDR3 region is CASTIDRDRVIYEQYF. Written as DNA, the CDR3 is TGTGCCAGCACCATAGACCGGGACAGGGTTATCTACGAGCAGTACTTC.